This TCR beta chain was found in a study of blood T cell repertoires in COVID-19. Study overall: Nucleic acid was either cDNA or gDNA, and it came from T cells, B-cell-depleted T cells, or PBMCs.

In germline, CDR1 is SGHVS, CDR2 FNYEAQ. This CDR3 region has 16 residues. Trimming stripped 3 bases from V and 0 bases from J, with 12 bases between. Per the authors' pipeline: Reference gene primer amplification gave nucleated cell count estimates. Some clones are missing from TCRdb's copy, which holds only in-frame ones; the method was immunoSEQ multiplex PCR. V and J calls and clone size are as listed in that table; D and trimming were resolved from the DNA. The sample carries 300,000 or so clones, over 85% recorded once. Everyone who took part was roughly 18 to 89 years old, and they came from about two dozen US areas.

V gene TRBV7-6 combines with J gene TRBJ2-1, with D maybe TRBD2 (6 bases). This TCR derives from a man aged 55-75 years who had recovered from COVID-19. The source material was PBMCs or T cells enriched from blood (not recorded which). In DNA form, the CDR3 reads TGTGCCAGCAGCTTGTTCGGGAGCACCTCCTACAATGAGCAGTTCTTC. It specifies CASSLFGSTSYNEQFF.